The 25 T cell receptor beta chains reported below all come from one sample, sequenced in a study of blood T cell repertoires in COVID-19. Clones were read by immunoSEQ multiplex PCR, and TCRdb kept only the in-frame ones, dropping some. The sample comprises roughly 24,000 clones, about 89% of which are singletons, and roughly a quarter rests with the top ten. The sample taken for sequencing was peripheral blood. These receptors originate from a man aged 70 or older with COVID-19, enrolled during active disease.

The gene calls are TRBV12-3 or TRBV12-4 and TRBJ2-1; a possible D gene is TRBD2 (6 bases). This CDR3 contains 13 residues. Trimming shortened V by 8 bases and J by 5 bases, and 13 bases separated the two germline ends. The CDR3, as DNA: TGTGCCAGCTCTTGGGTAGCGGACAATGAGCAGTTCTTC. Its protein product is CASSWVADNEQFF.

The rearrangement joins TRBV7-2 to TRBJ1-6; D perhaps matches TRBD1 (5 bases). Germline values: CDR1 SGHTA, CDR2 FQGNSA. Trimming cost V 1 base and J 5 bases, with 9 bases left between them. CDR3 size: 15 residues. CDR3 sequence reads: CASSLEGQNNSPLHF. As DNA, the CDR3 is TGTGCCAGCAGCTTAGAGGGGCAGAATAATTCACCCCTCCACTTT.

The chain employs TRBV11-2 and TRBJ1-6, with 9 nucleotides matching TRBD1. V lost 5 bases and J lost 7; bases outside the gene matches: 6. This CDR3 comprises 15 residues. CDR1 and CDR2 from the germline V gene are SGHAT and FQNNGV. The CDR3 reads CASSHRDRANSPLHF. DNA of the CDR3: TGTGCCAGCAGCCACCGGGACAGGGCGAATTCACCCCTCCACTTT.

V and J are TRBV5-1 and TRBJ2-6; possibly TRBD1 for D (6 bases). This CDR3 has 17 amino acids. V lost 8 bases and J 0 bases, leaving 18 bases between the germline ends. The germline CDR1 and CDR2 sequences are SGHRS and YFSETQ. The CDR3 spells CASGSDRQASGANVLTF. CDR3 sequence (DNA): TGCGCCAGTGGGTCCGACAGGCAAGCCTCTGGGGCCAACGTCCTGACTTTC. Drawing the rest from reference TRBV5-1 and TRBJ2-6, the complete variable domain is KAGVTQTPRYLIKTRGQQVTLSCSPISGHRSVSWYQQTPGQGLQFLFEYFSETQRNKGNFPGRFSGRQFSNSRSEMNVSTLELGDSALYLCASGSDRQASGANVLTFGAGSRLTVL.

CDR3 sequence (DNA): TGTGCCAGCAGTGGACCTGCGGGGGATCTGTCCTACAATGAGCAGTTCTTC. It encodes CASSGPAGDLSYNEQFF. V is TRBV2 and J is TRBJ2-1; TRBD2 matches 7 bases. CDR3 size: 17 residues. Per germline, CDR1 SNHLY and CDR2 FYNNEI. With 4 bases clipped from V and 1 base from J, the junction kept 10 bases outside the gene matches.

The V gene is TRBV7-2, the J gene TRBJ1-5, with no clear D. Deletions cut 1 base from V and 4 bases from J, with 8 bases between. There are 14 residues in the CDR3. CDR1 and CDR2 from the germline V gene are SGHTA and FQGNSA. The CDR3 nucleotides read TGTGCCAGCAGCTTAGGTTATGTTAATCAGCCCCAGCATTTT. Its protein is CASSLGYVNQPQHF.

The rearrangement links TRBV30 to TRBJ1-3; D remains ambiguous. The V end was cut by 4 bases, the J end by 0 bases, with 7 bases between. This CDR3 spans 13 amino acids. Germline assignment: CDR1 GTSNPN and CDR2 SVGIG (reference sequence). This CDR3 is CAWTGISGNTIYF. CDR3 sequence (DNA): TGTGCCTGGACAGGCATCTCTGGAAACACCATATATTTT.

The genes are TRBV6-5 and TRBJ1-6; D not resolved. Germline V gene data show CDR1 as MNHEY and CDR2 as SVGAGI. This CDR3 is 16 amino acids long. With 0 bases removed from V and 8 bases from J, the gap between germline ends came to 14 bases. CDR3: CASSYSVVGIDSPLHF. In nucleotides, the CDR3 is TGTGCCAGCAGTTACTCTGTGGTCGGGATTGATTCACCCCTCCACTTT.

This rearrangement joins TRBV10-2 to TRBJ2-1; TRBD2 is a possible D gene (6 bases). In germline, CDR1 is WSHSY, CDR2 SAAADI. V was pared by 7 bases and J by 4 bases, with 14 bases between. The CDR3 is 14 amino acids. Here the CDR3 DNA reads TGCGCCAGCAACAACGTCGGGACTTACAATGAGCAGTTCTTC. Protein: CASNNVGTYNEQFF.

CDR3 region: CSARDTYEQYF. DNA of the CDR3: TGCAGTGCTAGGGACACCTACGAGCAGTACTTC. The chain employs TRBV20-1 and TRBJ2-7; TRBD1 is a possible D gene (5 bases). Germline assignment: CDR1 DFQATT and CDR2 SNEGSKA (reference sequence). This CDR3 region has 11 residues. V was trimmed by 3 bases and J by 2 bases, leaving 5 bases between them.

The chain uses TRBV19 and TRBJ2-5; the match to TRBD2 covers 8 bases. J lost 7 bases, V lost 4 bases, and 5 bases had no gene match. The CDR3 runs to 13 residues. Germline CDR1 and CDR2: LNHDA and SQIVND (reference sequence). Written as DNA, the CDR3 is TGTGCCAGTAGTAAGCGGGAGAGTGGGACCCAGTACTTC. Its protein is CASSKRESGTQYF.

The rearrangement uses TRBV6-5 and TRBJ2-3, with D perhaps matching TRBD2 (5 bases). The CDR3 loop spans 16 amino acids. CDR1 MNHEY and CDR2 SVGAGI come from the germline V gene. Trimming took off 2 bases at V and 4 bases at J, with 16 bases between the two ends. The CDR3 DNA sequence: TGTGCCAGCAGTTACGGGATAACCCGGGATGCAGATACGCAGTATTTT. It is translated as CASSYGITRDADTQYF.

J is TRBJ2-6 and V is TRBV30; a weak D match, TRBD1 (6 bases). Germline CDR1 and CDR2: GTSNPN and SVGIG (reference sequence). With 0 bases removed from V and 9 bases from J, the gap between germline ends came to 21 bases. The CDR3 spans 17 residues. The CDR3 coding sequence is TGTGCCTGGAGTGTACTCTTAGGGGCAGGGGAAGGCAACGTCCTGACTTTC. This translates into CAWSVLLGAGEGNVLTF.

This chain connects TRBV27 to TRBJ2-7, with D perhaps matching TRBD1 (5 bases). The CDR3 length is 15 residues. Germline V gene sequence: CDR1 MNHEY, CDR2 SMNVEV (reference sequence). V dropped 5 bases and J dropped 5 bases, with 19 bases sitting between them. DNA for the CDR3: TGTGCCAGCAGTGTAGGGTACAGGAAGGAGAACGAGCAGTACTTC. It encodes CASSVGYRKENEQYF.

The chain uses TRBV5-1 and TRBJ1-2, with a possible D match to TRBD1 (6 bases). V shed 0 bases and J shed 4 bases, with 7 bases lying between them. The CDR3 loop spans 13 amino acids. Germline V gene sequence: CDR1 SGHRS, CDR2 YFSETQ. CDR3 in amino acids: CASSLEQGYGYTF. The CDR3 DNA sequence: TGCGCCAGCAGCTTGGAACAGGGCTATGGCTACACCTTC.

V usage is TRBV15 and J usage is TRBJ2-1, with 7 bases fitting TRBD2. The CDR3 length is 16 residues. Germline trimming cut 0 bases from V and 4 bases from J; bases unmatched to any gene: 6. Germline V CDR1 and CDR2: LNHNV, YYDKDF (reference sequence). The CDR3 here is CATSRDSGGPYNEQFF. CDR3 sequence (DNA): TGTGCCACCAGCAGAGATTCGGGGGGACCTTACAATGAGCAGTTCTTC.

V usage is TRBV27 and J usage is TRBJ2-6; possibly TRBD2 for D (5 bases). Trimming left V 3 bases short and J 0 bases short, with 6 bases between. This CDR3 has 15 residues. The germline V gene encodes CDR1 MNHEY and CDR2 SMNVEV (reference sequence). The CDR3 nucleotides read TGTGCCAGCAGTTTTGGAGGCTCTGGGGCCAACGTCCTGACTTTC. Amino acid sequence: CASSFGGSGANVLTF. The variable domain in full, with the rest retrieved from reference TRBV27 and TRBJ2-6, is EAQVTQNPRYLITVTGKKLTVTCSQNMNHEYMSWYRQDPGLGLRQIYYSMNVEVTDKGDVPEGYKVSRKEKRNFPLILESPSPNQTSLYFCASSFGGSGANVLTFGAGSRLTVL.

The chain joins TRBV3-1 (or the pseudogene TRBV3-2) to TRBJ1-1, with 7 bases aligning to TRBD1. V lost 6 bases and J lost 0; bases outside the gene matches: 4. In germline, CDR1 is LGHDT, CDR2 YNNKEL (reference sequence). This CDR3 spans 14 amino acids. The CDR3 loop reads CASSRGQLNTEAFF. The CDR3 DNA reads as TGTGCCAGCAGTCGGGGACAGCTGAACACTGAAGCTTTCTTT.

This sequence joins TRBV27 and TRBJ2-7; D perhaps matches TRBD2 (6 bases). V was clipped by 6 bases and J by 7 bases, with 19 bases between them. Germline V gene lookup returns CDR1 MNHEY and CDR2 SMNVEV (reference sequence). CDR3 length: 14 residues. The CDR3, as DNA: TGTGCCAGCAGCCCTGGGACTCTTCATGGGGAGCAGTACTTC. The encoded protein is CASSPGTLHGEQYF.

The rearrangement links TRBV6-6 to TRBJ1-1; TRBD1 matches at 9 bases. J lost 1 base, V lost 10 bases, and 4 bases had no gene match. Looked up from germline, CDR1 is MNHNY and CDR2 is SVGAGI (reference sequence). The CDR3 covers 13 residues. CDR3 DNA: TGTGCCATAGACAGGGGGGCGAACACTGAAGCTTTCTTT. It encodes CAIDRGANTEAFF.

This chain links TRBV19 with TRBJ1-5, with 9 bases aligning to TRBD1. The CDR3 spans 18 residues. V trimming: 5 bases; J trimming: 2 bases; junction bases outside the gene matches: 13. Per germline, CDR1 LNHDA and CDR2 SQIVND (reference sequence). The CDR3 sequence is CASSYRGQGGIGNQPQHF. In DNA form, the CDR3 reads TGTGCCAGTAGTTACAGGGGGCAGGGGGGCATAGGCAATCAGCCCCAGCATTTT.

The chain has TRBV11-1 and TRBJ2-7, with 8 bases aligning to TRBD1. Trimming cost V 5 bases and J 0 bases; bases outside gene matches: 3. The CDR3 loop spans 14 amino acids. Germline CDR1 and CDR2: SGHAT and FQDESV (reference sequence). In nucleotides, the CDR3 is TGTGCCAGCAGCCAGGACAGGGACTCCTACGAGCAGTACTTC. It yields the protein CASSQDRDSYEQYF.

The V call is TRBV12-3 or TRBV12-4, the J call TRBJ1-1; TRBD1 matches 7 bases. The CDR3 runs to 11 residues. The ends lost 3 bases at V and 12 bases at J; junction bases unmatched: 4. The CDR3 DNA sequence: TGTGCCAGCAGTTTGACAGGGCGGCCTTTCTTT. It yields the protein CASSLTGRPFF.

The chain links TRBV5-1 to TRBJ2-5; D is uncertain. V dropped 2 bases and J dropped 3 bases, with 2 bases sitting between them. The CDR3 contains 11 residues. CDR1 SGHRS and CDR2 YFSETQ come from the germline V gene. In DNA form, the CDR3 reads TGCGCCAGCAGCTTCAAAGAGACCCAGTACTTC. Translated: CASSFKETQYF.

This clone occurred a few times. The V call is TRBV11-3, the J call TRBJ2-1; the match to TRBD1 covers 9 bases. The junction had 13 bases not matched to a gene; V was cut back by 3 bases and J by 10 bases. The V gene's germline CDR1 is SGHNT and CDR2 YENEEA. The CDR3 runs to 16 residues. Here the CDR3 DNA reads TGTGCCAGCAGCTTGTCCGGGACAGGGACGGGCGGGGAGCAGTTCTTC. Translated, it gives CASSLSGTGTGGEQFF.